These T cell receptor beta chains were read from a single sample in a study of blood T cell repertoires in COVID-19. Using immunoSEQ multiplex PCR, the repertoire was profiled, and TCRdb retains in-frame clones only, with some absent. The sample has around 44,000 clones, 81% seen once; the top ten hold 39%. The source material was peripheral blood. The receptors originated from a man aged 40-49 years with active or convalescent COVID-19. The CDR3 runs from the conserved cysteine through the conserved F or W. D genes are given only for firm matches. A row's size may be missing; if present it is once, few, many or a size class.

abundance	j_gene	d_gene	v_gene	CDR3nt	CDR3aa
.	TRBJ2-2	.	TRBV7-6	TGTGCCAGCAGCTTAGTGGGCAGGGAGAACACCGGGGAGCTGTTTTTT	CASSLVGRENTGELFF
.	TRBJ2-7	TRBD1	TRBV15	TGTGCCACCAGCAGAGACAAAAACAGGGGGCAGTACTTC	CATSRDKNRGQYF
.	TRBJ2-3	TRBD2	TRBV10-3	TGTGCCATCAGTCGGGCTAGCGGGACAGATACGCAGTATTTT	CAISRASGTDTQYF
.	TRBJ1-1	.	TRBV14	TGTGCCAGCAGCCTACTAGCGGGTGAAGCTTTCTTT	CASSLLAGEAFF
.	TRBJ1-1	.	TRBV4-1	TGCGCCAGCAGGGGCGTTACGTCTGACACTGAAGCTTTCTTT	CASRGVTSDTEAFF
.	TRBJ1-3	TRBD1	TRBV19	TGTGCCAGCCGACAGGGGTCCGGAAACACCATATATTTT	CASRQGSGNTIYF
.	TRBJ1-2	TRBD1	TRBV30	TGTGCCTGGAGTGGAGAGGGCAGGGGGTGGAACTATGGCTACACCTTC	CAWSGEGRGWNYGYTF
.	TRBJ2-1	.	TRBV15	TGTGCCACCAGCAGAGACATCAACAATGAGCAGTTCTTC	CATSRDINNEQFF
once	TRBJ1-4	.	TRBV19	TGTGCCAGTAAAACCACCGGGGTCAATGAAAAACTGTTTTTT	CASKTTGVNEKLFF
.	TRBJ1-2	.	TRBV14	TGTGCCAGCAGCCAAGTAGGGCCAGGGTATGGCTACACCTTC	CASSQVGPGYGYTF
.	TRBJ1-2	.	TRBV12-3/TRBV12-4	TGTGCCAGCAGCCCAAGACTTGGTGGCTACACCTTC	CASSPRLGGYTF
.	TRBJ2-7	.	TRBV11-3	TGTGCCAGCAGCACTCCGGGACATCCCGAGCAGTACTTC	CASSTPGHPEQYF
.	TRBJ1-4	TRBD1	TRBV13	TGTGCCAGCAGCTGGGACAGGGGACCAAAACTGTTTTTT	CASSWDRGPKLFF
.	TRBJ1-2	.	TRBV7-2	TGTGCCAGCAGCTTAAAGGTCCAAGACCGGGCCGTCGGGGTCTATGGCTACACCTTC	CASSLKVQDRAVGVYGYTF
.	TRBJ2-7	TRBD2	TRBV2	TGTGCCAGCAGTGTCCGGGAGGCCTACGAGCAGTACTTC	CASSVREAYEQYF
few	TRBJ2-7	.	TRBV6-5	TGTGCCCCCTCCCGGTGCGAGCAGTACTTC	CAPSRCEQYF
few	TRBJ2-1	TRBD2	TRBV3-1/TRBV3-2	TGTGCCAGCAGCGAGACTAGCGGGAGGGCCAGGAATGAGCAGTTCTTC	CASSETSGRARNEQFF
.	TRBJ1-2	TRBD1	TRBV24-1	TGTGCCACCAGCCGAGGGACAGGGATAGACGGTAACTATGGCTACACCTTC	CATSRGTGIDGNYGYTF
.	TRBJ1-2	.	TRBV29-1	TGCAGCGTTGATAAGGGGCCGGAAACCACCTATGGCTACACCTTC	CSVDKGPETTYGYTF
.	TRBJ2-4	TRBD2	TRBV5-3	TGTGCCAGAAGCTTTTTGGGGGGGACCGACGAAAACATTCAGTACTTC	CARSFLGGTDENIQYF
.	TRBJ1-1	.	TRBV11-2	TGTGCCAGCAGCCGTTATCAGGCTGAAGCTTTCTTT	CASSRYQAEAFF
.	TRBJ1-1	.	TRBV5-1	TGCGCCAGCAGCTTGGGAGGGTTGAGCACTGAAGCTTTCTTT	CASSLGGLSTEAFF
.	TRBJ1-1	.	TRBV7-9	TGTGCCAGCAGCGCCAGGGTAGCCTCGAACACTGAAGCTTTCTTT	CASSARVASNTEAFF
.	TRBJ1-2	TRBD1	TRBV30	TGTGCCTGGAGTCGGGGACAGGGCGTAGGAGGCTACACCTTC	CAWSRGQGVGGYTF
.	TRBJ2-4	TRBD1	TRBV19	TGTGCCAGTAGCCCTGGACAGGGTTATGGCATTCAGTACTTC	CASSPGQGYGIQYF
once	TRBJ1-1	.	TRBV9	TGTGCCAGCAGCTCTAGACAGGAGCCCAAATCCCTAGGGAACACTGAAGCTTTCTTT	CASSSRQEPKSLGNTEAFF
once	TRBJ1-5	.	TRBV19	TGTGCCACCCACACAGTCTATAGCAATCAGCCCCAGCATTTT	CATHTVYSNQPQHF
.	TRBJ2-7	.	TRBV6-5	TGTGCCAGCAGTTACTCATCTGCGGCCGGCGAGCAGTACTTC	CASSYSSAAGEQYF
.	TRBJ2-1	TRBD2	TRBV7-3	TGTGCCAGCAGCTACCCGCTAGCGGGAGAGGATGAGCAGTTCTTC	CASSYPLAGEDEQFF
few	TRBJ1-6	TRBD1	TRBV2	TGTGCCAGCAGGACAGGGGGCGGTTCACCCCTCCACTTT	CASRTGGGSPLHF
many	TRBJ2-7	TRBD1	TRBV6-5	TGTGCCAGCAGGCGCATGGGGGACAGGGAATTCTTC	CASRRMGDREFF
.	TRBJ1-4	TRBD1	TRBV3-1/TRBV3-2	TGTGCCAGCAGCGAAAGGGGGCCGAGGGATGAAAAACTGTTTTTT	CASSERGPRDEKLFF
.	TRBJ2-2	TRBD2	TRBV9	TGTGCCAGCAGCGTAGAGGTTCTAGCGGGCCGGCGGGACACCGGGGAGCTGTTTTTT	CASSVEVLAGRRDTGELFF
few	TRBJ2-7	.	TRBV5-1	TGCGCCAGCAGCCTCGGGGATTCGCGCGAGCAGTACTTC	CASSLGDSREQYF
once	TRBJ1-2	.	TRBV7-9	TGTGCCAGCAGCTTACCCGGGACAAGTCGCTACACCTTC	CASSLPGTSRYTF
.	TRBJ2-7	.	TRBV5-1	TGCGCCAGCAGCCCCGACTGGAGGGAGCAGTACTTC	CASSPDWREQYF
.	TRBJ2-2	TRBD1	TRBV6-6	TGTGCCAGCAGTTCGGGACAGACGAACACCGGGGAGCTGTTTTTT	CASSSGQTNTGELFF
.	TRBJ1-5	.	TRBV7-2	TGTGCCAGCAGCTTTTCCAGGGTTCAGCCCCAGCATTTT	CASSFSRVQPQHF
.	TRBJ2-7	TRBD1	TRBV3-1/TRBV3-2	TGTGCCAGCAGCACCGGGACAGGGGACCTTAAGGGCGAGCAGTACTTC	CASSTGTGDLKGEQYF
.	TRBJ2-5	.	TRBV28	TGTGCCAGCAGTTTGGCGAAGGGGTCGGGAGAGACCCAGTACTTC	CASSLAKGSGETQYF